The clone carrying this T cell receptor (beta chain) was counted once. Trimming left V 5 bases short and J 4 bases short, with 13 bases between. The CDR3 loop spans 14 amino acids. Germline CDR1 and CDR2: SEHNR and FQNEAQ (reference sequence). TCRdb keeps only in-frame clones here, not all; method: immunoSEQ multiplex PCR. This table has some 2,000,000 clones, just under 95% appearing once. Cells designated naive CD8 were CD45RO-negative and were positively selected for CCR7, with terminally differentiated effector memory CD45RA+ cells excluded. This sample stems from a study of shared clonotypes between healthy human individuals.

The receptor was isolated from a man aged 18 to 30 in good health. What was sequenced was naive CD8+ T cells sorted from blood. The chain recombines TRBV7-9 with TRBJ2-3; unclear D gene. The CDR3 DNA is TGTGCCAGCAGCGATACCTACGTGGCAGATACGCAGTATTTT. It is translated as CASSDTYVADTQYF.